This passage covers 10 T cell receptor beta chains from one sample sequenced in a study of blood T cell repertoires in COVID-19. Here immunoSEQ multiplex PCR was the method, and the copy in TCRdb shows in-frame clones only, minus some. The table lists approximately 110,000 clones, 80% to 90% of them singletons. The material sequenced was peripheral blood. All receptors come from a woman between 65 and 79 years old with acute or convalescent COVID-19.

The chain carries TRBV3-1 (or the pseudogene TRBV3-2) and TRBJ2-2; D possibly corresponds to TRBD2 (5 bases). CDR1 is LGHDT and CDR2 is YNNKEL in the germline V gene (reference sequence). Trimming removed 1 base from V and 5 bases from J, with 8 bases in between. This CDR3 region has 14 residues. CDR3 protein: CASSQGRGTGELFF. Here the CDR3 DNA reads TGTGCCAGCAGCCAAGGACGGGGAACCGGGGAGCTGTTTTTT.

The CDR3 region is CASSSRTPGQGARETQYF. CDR3 DNA sequence: TGTGCCAGCAGCTCCCGCACTCCGGGACAGGGGGCTCGTGAGACCCAGTACTTC. The V gene is TRBV6-2 or TRBV6-3, the J gene TRBJ2-5, with 12 bases identical to TRBD1. V was pared by 6 bases and J by 5 bases, with 16 bases of the junction left unmatched. Germline V gene sequence: CDR1 MNHEY, CDR2 SVGEGT. This CDR3 has 18 amino acids.

V usage is TRBV7-2 and J usage is TRBJ2-7; a weak D match, TRBD2 (6 bases). Deletions cut 3 bases from V and 0 bases from J, with 12 bases between. The CDR3 extends over 15 amino acids. Per the germline V gene, CDR1 is SGHTA and CDR2 is FQGNSA. DNA of the CDR3: TGTGCCAGCAGCTTCGAGGGACTCAGCTCCTACGAGCAGTACTTC. Amino acids: CASSFEGLSSYEQYF.

V and J are TRBV30 and TRBJ1-3, with 7 bases fitting TRBD1. The germline CDR1 and CDR2 sequences are GTSNPN and SVGIG (reference sequence). The CDR3 loop spans 15 amino acids. Unmatched junction bases numbered 8, after V lost 3 bases and J lost 3 bases. The CDR3 DNA reads as TGTGCCTGGAGCCAGACAGGGCCTGATGGAAACACCATATATTTT. This gives the protein CAWSQTGPDGNTIYF.

The chain employs TRBV30 and TRBJ1-2; D remains ambiguous. This CDR3 is 14 amino acids long. The V and J ends lost 1 base and 2 bases respectively, with 11 bases between them. Per germline, CDR1 GTSNPN and CDR2 SVGIG (reference sequence). The DNA of the CDR3 is TGTGCCTGGAGTGACAGACCCGTGAACTATGGCTACACCTTC. Amino acids: CAWSDRPVNYGYTF.

This CDR3 is CASSPTRRVEQFF. The CDR3 DNA follows: TGTGCCAGCAGCCCAACGAGACGGGTTGAGCAGTTCTTC. This sequence joins TRBV3-1 (or the pseudogene TRBV3-2) and TRBJ2-1; D is undetermined. The CDR3 extends over 13 amino acids. In germline, CDR1 is LGHDT, CDR2 YNNKEL (reference sequence). V gave up 4 bases and J gave up 9 bases, with 13 bases separating them.

The gene calls are TRBV28 and TRBJ2-1; unclear D gene. V lost 1 base, J lost 9 bases, and 13 bases lay in between. The CDR3 consists of 14 residues. The germline CDR1 and CDR2 sequences are MDHEN and SYDVKM. CDR3 residues: CASSLSPFYLEQFF. DNA of the CDR3: TGTGCCAGCAGTTTATCCCCGTTTTATCTTGAGCAGTTCTTC.

This clone was found once. The gene calls are TRBV28 and TRBJ2-1; 7 bases fit TRBD2. Germline values: CDR1 MDHEN, CDR2 SYDVKM. After removal of 6 bases from V and 8 bases from J, the junction contained 7 bases not matched to a gene. This CDR3 is built from 13 residues. The CDR3 DNA follows: TGTGCCAGCAGGCCAGGGACTACGTATGAGCAGTTCTTC. Its translation is CASRPGTTYEQFF.

The genes are TRBV7-2 and TRBJ1-2; 9 bases align to TRBD1. The CDR3 loop spans 16 amino acids. The V segment lost 1 base and the J segment 4 bases; nucleotides outside the gene matches: 7. In germline, CDR1 is SGHTA, CDR2 FQGNSA. CDR3 DNA sequence: TGTGCCAGCAGCTTAGGACCCAGACAGGGGGGCTATGGCTACACCTTC. It specifies CASSLGPRQGGYGYTF.

Comment on this clone: The same CDR3 arises from other DNA sequences in this sample as well. The chain joins TRBV27 to TRBJ1-4; 9 bases match TRBD1. Unmatched junction bases numbered 3, after V lost 0 bases and J lost 7 bases. Germline V lookup: CDR1 MNHEY, CDR2 SMNVEV (reference sequence). CDR3 length: 15 residues. The CDR3 nucleotides are TGTGCCAGCAGTTTATCGACAGGGGGAGGTGAAAAACTGTTTTTT. Encoded protein: CASSLSTGGGEKLFF.